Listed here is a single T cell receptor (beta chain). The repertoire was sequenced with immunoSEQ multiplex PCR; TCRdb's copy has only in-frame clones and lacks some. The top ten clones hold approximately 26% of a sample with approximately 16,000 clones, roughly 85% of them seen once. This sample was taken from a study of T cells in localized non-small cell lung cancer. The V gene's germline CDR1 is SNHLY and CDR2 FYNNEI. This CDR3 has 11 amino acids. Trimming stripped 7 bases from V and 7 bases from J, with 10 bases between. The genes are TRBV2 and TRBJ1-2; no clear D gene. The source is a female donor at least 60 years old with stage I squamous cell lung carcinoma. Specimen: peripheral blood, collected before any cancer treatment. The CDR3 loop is CASTQYSGYTF. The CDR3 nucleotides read TGTGCCAGCACCCAGTACAGTGGCTACACCTTC.